The source of this T cell receptor beta chain is a study of identifying expanded T cells in peripheral blood. The V gene's germline CDR1 is SGHTA and CDR2 FQGNSA. The ends lost 2 bases at V and 8 bases at J; junction bases unmatched: 4. The CDR3 length is 13 residues. TCRdb's copy holds only in-frame clones and misses some; the assay was immunoSEQ multiplex PCR. Here the sample spans about 97,000 clones, 70% to 90% being singletons. The sequence derives from a person aged 18 to 75 in good health. What was sequenced was blood. The rearrangement uses TRBV7-2 and TRBJ1-2; 8 nucleotides align to TRBD1. The CDR3 loop reads CASSLPDRGGYTF. Written as DNA, the CDR3 is TGTGCCAGCAGCTTACCTGACAGGGGCGGCTACACCTTC.